This T cell receptor (beta chain) appears in the sequencing data of a study of T cell responses to AZD1222 COVID-19 vaccine. Study results and caveats: Clonal diversity was possibly underestimated, and the donors were mostly white British, with more females. Seropositive AZD1222 recipients at baseline numbered only 6 or 7. A reported finding is that nearly half of spike-specific TCRs target unmutated variant regions.

The assay was immunoSEQ multiplex PCR, and TCRdb's table has in-frame clones only and misses some. The sample lists 100,000 to 120,000 clones, 94% occurring once. Germline-derived CDR1 and CDR2 are SGHRS and YFSETQ. Between the trimmed V and J ends, which lost 4 bases and 2 bases, there was a span of 6 bases. There are 12 residues in the CDR3. With respect to this clone: Its antigen remains unknown.

The study pooled second doses at about 4 or about 12 weeks. The clonotype was recovered from an adult who received the AZD1222 COVID-19 vaccine. The chain couples TRBV5-1 to TRBJ1-2; D is uncertain. The sequencing here drew on peripheral blood, taken 28 days after the second AZD1222 dose. Here the CDR3 DNA reads TGCGCCAGCAGCGTAGGGAACTATGGCTACACCTTC. It is translated as CASSVGNYGYTF.